Reported below is one T cell receptor beta chain. The data belong to a study of technical replicates of blood from a few donors. Using immunoSEQ multiplex PCR, the repertoire was profiled, and TCRdb retains in-frame clones only, with some absent. The sample comprises about 64,000 clones, 86% of which are singletons, and about 4.8% rests with the top ten. Germline V lookup: CDR1 SEHNR, CDR2 FQNEAQ (reference sequence). There are 16 residues in the CDR3. V shed 3 bases and J 8 bases; nucleotides not matched to a gene: 11. The rearrangement joins TRBV7-9 to TRBJ1-4; the match to TRBD1 covers 8 bases. The sequenced sample was PBMCs. The sequence came from a human donor in good health. Some clones in this sample may be carry-over from other donors' samples. This chain's CDR3 is CASSFRPDRGREKLFF. CDR3 DNA: TGTGCCAGCAGCTTCCGGCCAGACAGGGGTAGGGAAAAACTGTTTTTT.